The rows below give T cell receptor beta chains drawn from one sample of a study of blood T cell repertoires in COVID-19. Generated by immunoSEQ multiplex PCR, the TCRdb table keeps only in-frame clones and is missing some. The data show 350,000 to 450,000 clones, 70% to 90% seen once. Sequenced: peripheral blood. Source of these receptors: a woman aged 55-69 years with COVID-19, enrolled during active disease. Both conserved end residues are part of each CDR3. The order of the fields is J gene, D gene, clone size, V gene, CDR3 DNA, CDR3 protein. A D gene is named only where the DNA matches it firmly. The size of a clone is reported for some rows only, either as once, few or many, or as a class for expanded clones.

>TRBJ1-1|.|.|TRBV30
TGTGCCTGGAGTGTATCCGAGGGATCCACTGAAGCTTTCTTT
CAWSVSEGSTEAFF
>TRBJ1-5|.|.|TRBV4-1
TGCGCCAGCAGCCAAGATTGGGAGCGTCAGCTTAGCAATCAGCCCCAGCATTTT
CASSQDWERQLSNQPQHF
>TRBJ2-7|TRBD1|.|TRBV2
TGTGCCAGCAGTGCCGGACAGGGGTTCATTACGTACGAGCAGTACTTC
CASSAGQGFITYEQYF
>TRBJ1-2|.|.|TRBV5-5
TGTGCCAGCAGCTTGGGAGGGTTGGACTATGGCTACACCTTC
CASSLGGLDYGYTF
>TRBJ2-2|TRBD2|.|TRBV5-1
TGCGCCAGCAGTATTGGCGGGGGAAACACCGGGGAGCTGTTTTTT
CASSIGGGNTGELFF
>TRBJ1-6|TRBD1|.|TRBV27
TGTGCCAGCAGTGTAGGGGGCGCGAATTCACCCCTCCACTTT
CASSVGGANSPLHF
>TRBJ1-4|.|many|TRBV2
TGTGCCAGTAGCCCAGGGGAAGATGAAAAACTGTTTTTT
CASSPGEDEKLFF
>TRBJ2-6|.|.|TRBV3-1/TRBV3-2
TGTGCCAGCAGCCAAGTTCGCAGGTCCTACTCTGGGGCCAACGTCCTGACTTTC
CASSQVRRSYSGANVLTF
>TRBJ2-7|TRBD1|once|TRBV20-1
TGCAGTGCTAGTAGACTCATAGGGGACAGCGCCTCCACGCAGTACTTC
CSASRLIGDSASTQYF
>TRBJ2-7|.|.|TRBV21-1
TGTGCCAGCAGCAAAAGCAGACTAGCGGGCCCAGACAGGCTGGTGGGGGAGCAGTACTTC
CASSKSRLAGPDRLVGEQYF
>TRBJ1-1|.|.|TRBV28
TGTGCCAGCAGTTTTAGCCGTTACACTGAAGCTTTCTTT
CASSFSRYTEAFF
>TRBJ1-2|TRBD1|.|TRBV27
TGTGCCAGCAGTTACACACGACAGGGGTATGGCTACACCTTC
CASSYTRQGYGYTF
>TRBJ1-5|TRBD1|.|TRBV27
TGTGCCAGCAGTTTGACCGGGACAGGGGGGAATCAGCCCCAGCATTTT
CASSLTGTGGNQPQHF
>TRBJ1-4|.|.|TRBV9
TGTGCCAGCTCAGGCACGGCAACTAATGAAAAACTGTTTTTT
CASSGTATNEKLFF
>TRBJ1-4|TRBD1|.|TRBV2
TGTGCCAGCAGGAGGCAGGGGGTGCGAGAAAAACTGTTTTTT
CASRRQGVREKLFF
>TRBJ1-2|.|.|TRBV19
TGTGCCAGTAGTATAGACGGGGGATATGGCTACACCTTC
CASSIDGGYGYTF
>TRBJ1-3|.|.|TRBV5-6
TGTGCCAGCAGCTTGGCGCGGAGCTCTGGAAACACCATATATTTT
CASSLARSSGNTIYF
>TRBJ2-5|TRBD2|.|TRBV4-1
TGCGCCAGCAGCCGCACGGAGCGGGGGGCGATCCAAGAGACCCAGTACTTC
CASSRTERGAIQETQYF
>TRBJ1-2|.|.|TRBV15
TGTGCCACCAGCAGCCCGGGTAACTATGGCTACACCTTC
CATSSPGNYGYTF
>TRBJ2-7|.|.|TRBV2
TGTGCCAGCATTTCCGGAGGGAACCACGAGCAGTACTTC
CASISGGNHEQYF
>TRBJ2-1|.|.|TRBV2
TGTGCCAGCGGAGGAGGGACCACTGTCGTGGGCAATGAGCAGTTCTTC
CASGGGTTVVGNEQFF
>TRBJ2-2|.|.|TRBV19
TGTGCCAGTAGTATAGTGGAGACTGGCACCGGGGAGCTGTTTTTT
CASSIVETGTGELFF
>TRBJ1-6|TRBD1|.|TRBV19
TGTGCCAGTCGGGCCGGGACAGGTACTTTTGCCCTCCACTTT
CASRAGTGTFALHF
>TRBJ2-3|TRBD2|.|TRBV6-1
TGTGCCAGCAGTGGGCTAGCGGGGGGCCCAGAGAGCACAGATACGCAGTATTTT
CASSGLAGGPESTDTQYF
>TRBJ2-2|.|.|TRBV10-3
TGTGCCATCAGTGAGACGGGACAGAACACCGGGGAGCTGTTTTTT
CAISETGQNTGELFF
>TRBJ1-5|TRBD1|.|TRBV7-9
TGTGCCAGTACCGGGACAGGGGTTCAGCCCCAGCATTTT
CASTGTGVQPQHF
>TRBJ2-4|.|.|TRBV18
TGTGCCAGCTCACCAGGCCGGGAATCGGCAATAGCCAAAAACATTCAGTACTTC
CASSPGRESAIAKNIQYF
>TRBJ2-1|.|.|TRBV3-1/TRBV3-2
TGTGCCAGCAGCCCAGGGGTGGGCAATGAGCAGTTCTTC
CASSPGVGNEQFF
>TRBJ1-4|TRBD1|.|TRBV19
TGTGCCAGTAGACCGACAGGGGGAGCTAATGAAAAACTGTTTTTT
CASRPTGGANEKLFF
>TRBJ1-1|TRBD1|once|TRBV2
TGTGCCAGCAGGGGACAGGGACTAACTGAAGCTTTCTTT
CASRGQGLTEAFF
>TRBJ2-2|TRBD2|once|TRBV18
TGTGCCAGCTCACCCCAGACTAGCGGGGTTCTCACCGGGGAGCTGTTTTTT
CASSPQTSGVLTGELFF
>TRBJ1-5|.|once|TRBV6-1
TGTGCCAGCAGTGAGACCCCGGCGGTCAATCAGCCCCAGCATTTT
CASSETPAVNQPQHF
>TRBJ1-5|.|.|TRBV12-3/TRBV12-4
TGTGCCAGCAGTTCTTATAGCAATCAGCCCCAGCATTTT
CASSSYSNQPQHF
>TRBJ1-5|TRBD1|.|TRBV11-2
TGTGCCAGCAGCCGATTGGGGAAGGGGGCTATCAATCAGCCCCAGCATTTT
CASSRLGKGAINQPQHF
>TRBJ1-5|.|.|TRBV28
TGTGCCAGCAGTTTGATTTGGGGGCCGGGCAATCAGCCCCAGCATTTT
CASSLIWGPGNQPQHF
>TRBJ1-6|.|.|TRBV19
TGTGCCAGTAGTATTTTGAGGCCTAGGAATTCACCCCTCCACTTT
CASSILRPRNSPLHF
>TRBJ1-4|.|.|TRBV7-3
TGTGCCAGCAGCCTACAGGGCAATGAAAAACTGTTTTTT
CASSLQGNEKLFF
>TRBJ1-1|TRBD1|once|TRBV19
TGTGCCAGTAGTGCTAAGACAGGGGGCTCCACTGAAGCTTTCTTT
CASSAKTGGSTEAFF
>TRBJ2-3|TRBD2|once|TRBV30
TGTGCCTGGGCCGCGGGACTAGGAGCGGATACGCAGTATTTT
CAWAAGLGADTQYF
>TRBJ2-7|TRBD1|.|TRBV2
TGTGCCAGCAGTGAATCACAGGGGAGATACGAGCAGTACTTC
CASSESQGRYEQYF
>TRBJ2-6|.|.|TRBV2
TGTGCCAGCAGTCTTCGCCGGGGAGTCCTGACTTTC
CASSLRRGVLTF
>TRBJ2-1|.|.|TRBV1
TGCACCAGCGCCGCGGCTAGCGGGGAGTTCTACAATGAGCAGTTCTTC
CTSAAASGEFYNEQFF
>TRBJ1-6|.|.|TRBV5-1
TGCGCCAGCAGCTTGGTTACAGGGCAAAGTTCACCCCTCCACTTT
CASSLVTGQSSPLHF
>TRBJ2-2|.|.|TRBV3-1/TRBV3-2
TGTGCCAGCAGCCTCTCCGGGGAGCTGTTTTTT
CASSLSGELFF
>TRBJ1-3|.|.|TRBV18
TGTGCCAGCTCACCGACTAGACAGAACTCTGGAAACACCATATATTTT
CASSPTRQNSGNTIYF
>TRBJ1-1|.|once|TRBV5-1
TGCGCCAGCAGCTTGGCCTCCGGGGGAACTGAAGCTTTCTTT
CASSLASGGTEAFF
>TRBJ2-5|.|.|TRBV18
TGTGCCAGCTCACCACGCGCAGGGGCTAAACAAGAGACCCAGTACTTC
CASSPRAGAKQETQYF
>TRBJ1-3|.|.|TRBV6-5
TGTGCCGTCAGGAGTACAGGCTCTGGAAACACCATATATTTT
CAVRSTGSGNTIYF
>TRBJ2-1|.|.|TRBV5-6
TGTGCCAGCAGCTTGGGGCCGGAGCAGTTCTTC
CASSLGPEQFF
>TRBJ1-1|.|.|TRBV29-1
TGCAGCGTTAATGACAACCTGCCCACTGAAGCTTTCTTT
CSVNDNLPTEAFF
>TRBJ2-5|TRBD2|.|TRBV5-1
TGCGCCAGCAGCTTCGGACTAGCGGGGGTCCAAGAGACCCAGTACTTC
CASSFGLAGVQETQYF
>TRBJ1-1|.|.|TRBV7-3
TGTGCCAGCAGCCTAATAGGGGGTTCCACTGAAGCTTTCTTT
CASSLIGGSTEAFF
>TRBJ1-4|.|.|TRBV5-1
TGCGCCAGCAGCTTGGGGGGCCGCGAAAAACTGTTTTTT
CASSLGGREKLFF
>TRBJ2-2|.|once|TRBV12-5
TGTGCTAGTGGTTTGTTGACTAGTCTCGGGGAGCTGTTTTTT
CASGLLTSLGELFF
>TRBJ2-1|.|.|TRBV29-1
TGCAGCGTTGATCAGGGTAGCTCCTACAATGAGCAGTTCTTC
CSVDQGSSYNEQFF
>TRBJ2-3|.|.|TRBV29-1
TGCAGCGTCGGCACAGATACGCAGTATTTT
CSVGTDTQYF
>TRBJ2-3|.|.|TRBV19
TGTGCCAGTAGTATCGACAGATACACAGATACGCAGTATTTT
CASSIDRYTDTQYF
>TRBJ2-3|.|.|TRBV18
TGTGCCAGCTCCGAAGGGGCCGGCACAGATACGCAGTATTTT
CASSEGAGTDTQYF
>TRBJ1-1|.|.|TRBV10-3
TGTGCCATCAGTGAACCGCTAACAGGGAACACTGAAGCTTTCTTT
CAISEPLTGNTEAFF
>TRBJ2-3|TRBD2|.|TRBV4-2
TGTGCCAGCAGCCAAGGGGTAGCGGGAGATACGCAGTATTTT
CASSQGVAGDTQYF